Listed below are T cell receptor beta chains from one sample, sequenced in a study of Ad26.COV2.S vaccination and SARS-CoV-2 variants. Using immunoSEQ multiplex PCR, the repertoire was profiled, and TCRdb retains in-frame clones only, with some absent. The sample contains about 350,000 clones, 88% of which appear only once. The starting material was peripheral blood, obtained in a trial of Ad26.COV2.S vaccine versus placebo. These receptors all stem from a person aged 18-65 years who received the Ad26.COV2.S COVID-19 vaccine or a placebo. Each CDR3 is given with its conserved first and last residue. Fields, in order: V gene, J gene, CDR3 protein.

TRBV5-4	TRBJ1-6	CASSLGAGLNLNSPLHF
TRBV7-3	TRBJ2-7	CASSSYGGRYEQYF
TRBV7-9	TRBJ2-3	CASVFGGPDTQYF
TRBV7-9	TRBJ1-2	CASSQIAGLDGYTF
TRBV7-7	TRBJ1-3	CASSPRPGQGFSGNTIYF
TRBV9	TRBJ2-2	CASSVVGNPNTGELFF
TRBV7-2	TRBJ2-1	CASSSRDGSYNEQFF
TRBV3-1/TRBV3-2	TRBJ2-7	CASSQGGGGQYEQYF
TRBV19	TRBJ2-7	CASSIDVARGKYEQYF
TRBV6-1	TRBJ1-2	CASSEGPGDYGYTF
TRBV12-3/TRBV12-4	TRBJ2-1	CASSLYNEQFF
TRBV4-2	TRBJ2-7	CASSQDQRGDDEQYF
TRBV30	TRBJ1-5	CAWSGSSNQPQHF
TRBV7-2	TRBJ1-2	CASSLGVRDSLGTF
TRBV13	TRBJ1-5	CASSPTGRYSNQPQHF
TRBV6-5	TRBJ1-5	CASRRTGSGNQPQHF
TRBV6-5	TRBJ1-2	CASSYRDRRDGYTF
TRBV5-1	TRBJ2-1	CASSSLRERVDNEQFF
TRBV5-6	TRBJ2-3	CASSRRGATQYF
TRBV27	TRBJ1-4	CASSLGLGREKLFF
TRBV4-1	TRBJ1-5	CASSREVMTGNQPQHF
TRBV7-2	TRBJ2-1	CASSLAVYNEQFF
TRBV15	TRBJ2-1	CATSSGTSGGSGYNEQFF
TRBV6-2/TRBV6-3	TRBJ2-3	CASSPPLAGVEDTQYF
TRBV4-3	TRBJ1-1	CASSQEGAGGLTEAFF
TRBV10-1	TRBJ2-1	CASSYNEQFF
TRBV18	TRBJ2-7	CASRQGKDEQYF
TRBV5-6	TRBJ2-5	CASSLRWLAQPWETQYF
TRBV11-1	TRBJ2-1	CASSLTSLNEQFF
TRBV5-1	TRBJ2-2	CASSYGAGELFF
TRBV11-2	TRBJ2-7	CASSLDRYEQYF
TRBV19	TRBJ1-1	CATTSQAESAFF
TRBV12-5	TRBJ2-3	CASGLVQGGRGRFSSTDTQYF
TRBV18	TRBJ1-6	CASSPQDSNSPLHF
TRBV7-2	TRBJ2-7	CASSPNSASYEQYF
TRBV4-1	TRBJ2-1	CASSQPAESIYNEQFF
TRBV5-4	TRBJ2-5	CASSLASGPQETQYF
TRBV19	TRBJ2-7	CASSSGYEQYF
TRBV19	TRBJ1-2	CASQEGRLRGYTF
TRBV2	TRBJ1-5	CASSRSYSNQPQHF
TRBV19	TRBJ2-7	CASSISAFYEQYF
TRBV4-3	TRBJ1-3	CASSQSKSDRSGNTIYF
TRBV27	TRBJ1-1	CASSLDRGPEAFF
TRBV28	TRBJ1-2	CASTETPRTAQSYTF
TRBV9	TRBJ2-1	CASSETSGRSYNEQFF
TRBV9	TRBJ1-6	CASSEKNSPLHF
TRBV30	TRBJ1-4	CARGSQVGEKLFF
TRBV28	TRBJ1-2	CASRQGAGYTF
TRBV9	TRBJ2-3	CASSLLAGGPDTQYF
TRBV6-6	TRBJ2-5	CASSSGRTQETQYF
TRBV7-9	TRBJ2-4	CASSIAQGRENIQYF
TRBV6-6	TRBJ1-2	CASETRQGNYGYTF
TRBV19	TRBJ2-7	CASGGRQIYEQYF
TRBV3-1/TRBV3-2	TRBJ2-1	CASSQKYRTSGFLSSYNEQFF
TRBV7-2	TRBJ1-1	CASSSRLDTEAFF
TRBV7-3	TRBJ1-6	CASSQQGYNSPLHF
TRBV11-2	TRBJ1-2	CASSLVTPFDYGYTF